Each of the 13 T cell receptor beta chains below was sequenced from the same sample in a study of T cells in Graves' hyperthyroidism and ophthalmopathy. There were TCR beta CDR3 regions amplified from RNA transcripts. First-round RT-PCR targeting the TCR CDR3 was performed with the HTBI primer set. Each CDR3 protein is one row after TCRdb ran MiXCR on the multiplex PCR reads. The table has fewer than 650,000 distinct CDR3 sequences, about 14% seen once. The material sequenced was blood. The receptors originated from a woman in her thirties or forties with Graves' ophthalmopathy.

This clonotype was seen repeatedly, ten times or more. This chain uses TRBV11-2 with TRBJ2-5, with a possible D match to TRBD2 (6 bases). This CDR3 contains 15 residues. From germline, CDR1 is SGHAT and CDR2 FQNNGV. Trimming left V 8 bases short and J 5 bases short, with 21 bases between. In nucleotides, the CDR3 is TGTGCCAGCGGATCTGCAGCGGGCATAGGGGAGACCCAGTACTTC. The encoded protein is CASGSAAGIGETQYF.

This clonotype was observed many times. The rearrangement joins TRBV30 to TRBJ1-1; no clear D gene. With 3 bases removed from V and 2 bases from J, the gap between germline ends came to 10 bases. The V gene's germline CDR1 is GTSNPN and CDR2 SVGIG (reference sequence). This CDR3 is 13 amino acids long. The CDR3 protein is CAWRLGYNTEAFF. The CDR3 DNA reads TGTGCCTGGAGATTAGGATATAACACTGAAGCTTTCTTT.

This clonotype showed up many times. V is TRBV6-1 and J is TRBJ2-7; D gene unclear. This CDR3 spans 15 amino acids. Trimming shortened V by 0 bases and J by 1 base, and 10 bases separated the two germline ends. The germline V gene encodes CDR1 MNHNS and CDR2 SASEGT. The CDR3 region is CASSEAAAGSYEQYF. Written as DNA, the CDR3 is TGTGCCAGCAGTGAAGCGGCGGCAGGATCCTACGAGCAGTACTTC.

This chain uses TRBV9 with TRBJ2-5; D gene ambiguous. The CDR3 length is 14 residues. Germline CDR1 is SGDLS and CDR2 is YYNGEE. V lost 4 bases, J lost 4 bases, and 14 bases lay in between. This CDR3 reads CASSTRRIGETQYF. The CDR3 DNA is TGTGCCAGCAGCACCCGTCGGATAGGAGAGACCCAGTACTTC.

This clonotype appeared many times. The chain recombines TRBV11-1 with TRBJ2-2; TRBD2 matches at 10 bases. The length of the CDR3 is 17 residues. Germline CDR1 reads SGHAT; CDR2 reads FQDESV (reference sequence). V lost 5 bases, J lost 1 base, and 7 bases stayed unmatched. The CDR3 loop is CASSPPLAGENTGELFF. In DNA form, the CDR3 reads TGTGCCAGCAGCCCACCCCTAGCGGGAGAGAACACCGGGGAGCTGTTTTTT.

This clonotype was seen at least ten times. The J gene is TRBJ1-5, the V gene TRBV6-2 or TRBV6-3; tentatively, D is TRBD1 (6 bases). Trimming stripped 5 bases from V and 0 bases from J, with 11 bases between. The CDR3 extends over 15 amino acids. Germline lookup yields CDR1 MNHEY and CDR2 SVGEGT. CDR3 nucleotide sequence: TGTGCCAGCAGTAAGGGACACTATAGCAATCAGCCCCAGCATTTT. Translating it yields CASSKGHYSNQPQHF.

As DNA, the CDR3 is TGTGCCAGCAGTGGCGCGGCAGCGAACACTGAAGCTTTCTTT. It encodes CASSGAAANTEAFF. The chain couples TRBV6-1 to TRBJ1-1; D unclear. Germline V gene sequence: CDR1 MNHNS, CDR2 SASEGT. V lost 4 bases, J lost 1 base, and 10 bases lay in between. The CDR3 is 14 residues long.

The CDR3 is CASTQRVNTEAFF. In DNA form, the CDR3 reads TGTGCCAGCACTCAAAGGGTGAACACTGAAGCTTTCTTT. V gene TRBV6-2 or TRBV6-3 combines with J gene TRBJ1-1, with D uncertain. Germline V CDR1 and CDR2: MNHEY, SVGEGT. Deletions cut 7 bases from V and 0 bases from J, with 9 bases between. This CDR3 contains 13 residues.

Ten or more counts support this clonotype. A read error may be the cause here, since a much bigger clone is one base away. The genes are TRBV28 and TRBJ1-1; D gene unclear. This CDR3 region has 12 residues. Per the germline V gene, CDR1 is MDHEN and CDR2 is SYDVKM. Trimming took off 3 bases at V and 4 bases at J, with 6 bases between the two ends. CDR3 DNA: TGTGCCAGCAGTTTTCAGACCACTGAAGCTTTCTTT. This translates into CASSFQTTEAFF. Full variable domain (remainder filled in from reference TRBV28 and TRBJ1-1): DVKVTQSSRYLVKRTGEKVFLECVQDMDHENMFWYRQDPGLGLRLIYFSYDVKMKEKGDIPEGYSVSREKKERFSLILESASTNQTSMYLCASSFQTTEAFFGQGTRLTVV.

This clonotype has at least ten counts. The chain uses TRBV5-1 and TRBJ2-7; TRBD2 agrees at 11 bases. The CDR3 totals 15 residues. V lost 0 bases, J lost 2 bases, and 1 base stayed unmatched. Germline V lookup: CDR1 SGHRS, CDR2 YFSETQ. CDR3 in DNA: TGCGCCAGCAGCTTGGATAGCGGGAGGGCCTACGAGCAGTACTTC. Protein: CASSLDSGRAYEQYF.

This clonotype showed up many times. The gene calls are TRBV20-1 and TRBJ2-7, with a possible D match to TRBD2 (7 bases). This CDR3 is built from 15 residues. Germline CDR1 DFQATT, CDR2 SNEGSKA (reference sequence). Deletions cut 0 bases from V and 2 bases from J, with 14 bases between. The CDR3 coding sequence is TGCAGTGCTAGAGATACAAGCGGGACAACCTACGAGCAGTACTTC. Its protein is CSARDTSGTTYEQYF.

V and J are TRBV12-3 or TRBV12-4 and TRBJ1-5; 7 bases are shared with TRBD1. This CDR3 is built from 13 residues. The V and J ends lost 10 bases and 4 bases, in that order; junction bases with no gene match: 7. The CDR3 sequence is CATQVTGNQPQHF. The CDR3 nucleotides read TGTGCCACTCAGGTGACAGGGAATCAGCCCCAGCATTTT.

This clonotype came up many times. The genes are TRBV28 and TRBJ1-2; 8 nucleotides match TRBD1. J was trimmed by 2 bases and V by 7 bases; bases with no gene match: 12. Germline lookup yields CDR1 MDHEN and CDR2 SYDVKM. CDR3 length equals 16 residues. The CDR3 reads CASMWARDRKNYGYTF. The CDR3 nucleotides are TGTGCCAGCATGTGGGCCCGGGACAGGAAAAACTATGGCTACACCTTC.